Sequencing of this T cell receptor (beta chain) was carried out in a study of blood T cell repertoires in COVID-19 (dated by TCRdb to the early 2020s). About the investigation overall: Samples from collaborators originated in the United States, Italy and Spain and spanned both the acute and convalescent phases of COVID-19. The prospective study material was composed of cDNA or gDNA derived from T cells, B-cell-depleted T cells, or PBMCs. Deeply sampled blood TCRbeta repertoires from subjects exposed to, actively infected with, or recovered from COVID-19 were included in the dataset. A freely available public database, intended as a resource for researchers studying the immune response to SARS-CoV-2, is where the repertoires were released. The samples were drawn from the first 160 participants of the ongoing ImmuneRACE study and from over a thousand subjects provided by 6 global collaborators. The sample metadata nearly always contained a de-identified subject ID, COVID-19 status, age in years and sex. Where HLA class I and class II types were available, the types were taken from metadata supplied by the sample provider, not from assay-based typing.

The research as a whole found: Clinical and demographic metadata were provided uncurated, with the amount varying by source and participant.

CDR1 and CDR2 (SGDLS, YYNGEE) derive from the germline V gene. The CDR3 measures 14 amino acids from cysteine to phenylalanine. The retained sequence is limited to the CDR3, 42 bases, with the frame set at the first base. V is pared back by 0 bases and J by 3 bases, with 10 bases lying between the germline termini. With regard to this clone: No cognate antigen has been identified for it. No base-level quality is on record; no much larger clone is a single base apart.

In Seattle, one collaborating source enrolled patients while the infection was active and tracked those patients longitudinally over the course of disease. Whole blood was collected in K2EDTA tubes by collaborating institutions according to the institutions' own protocols. For TCRbeta analysis, collaborators shipped samples as frozen whole blood, isolated PBMCs, or DNA extracted from either of those sample types. TCRbeta CDR3 regions were amplified from genomic DNA by means of the immunoSEQ Assay, a bias-controlled multiplex PCR. On the study's bioinformatics: The number of nucleated cells in each sample was estimated from the amplification of reference gene primers within the assay. To quantify the absolute abundance of each unique TCRbeta CDR3 rearrangement, sequence reads were collapsed and filtered. Productive Simpson clonality was computed per sample as the square root of Simpson's diversity index over productive rearrangements. Not all clones reach the TCRdb copy of this immuneACCESS table, which keeps in-frame sequences only. Checked studies attribute under half of the gap to unresolved V genes and leave the rest unexplained. V and J calls and clone size follow that table, whereas D and trimming were derived from the DNA. Across this sample there are 300,000 to 450,000 clones, with roughly 86% seen only once. The ten largest clonotypes hold roughly 2.1% of the sample.

The sample was peripheral blood. Here the chain combines TRBV9 and TRBJ2-7; the D gene cannot be named for sure. This receptor was obtained from a woman aged 55-75 years with COVID-19, enrolled during active disease. The CDR3 reads CASSVGGAGYEQYF. The base sequence is TGTGCCAGCAGCGTAGGTGGTGCCGGCTACGAGCAGTACTTC.